This T cell receptor beta chain derives from a study of T cell responses to AZD1222 COVID-19 vaccine. V was pared by 5 bases and J by 0 bases, with 2 bases between. The CDR3 has 12 amino acids. Profiled with immunoSEQ multiplex PCR; TCRdb holds only in-frame clones, not every one. Of fewer than 90,000 clones in the sample, 75% to 95% are singletons; the top ten hold approximately 10%. Sample: peripheral blood, taken 28 days after the second AZD1222 dose. The chain links TRBV12-3 or TRBV12-4 to TRBJ2-1, with D hard to call. The sequence was collected from an adult who received the AZD1222 COVID-19 vaccine. The CDR3 sequence: CASSASYNEQFF. The CDR3 region has the DNA TGTGCCAGCAGTGCCTCCTACAATGAGCAGTTCTTC.